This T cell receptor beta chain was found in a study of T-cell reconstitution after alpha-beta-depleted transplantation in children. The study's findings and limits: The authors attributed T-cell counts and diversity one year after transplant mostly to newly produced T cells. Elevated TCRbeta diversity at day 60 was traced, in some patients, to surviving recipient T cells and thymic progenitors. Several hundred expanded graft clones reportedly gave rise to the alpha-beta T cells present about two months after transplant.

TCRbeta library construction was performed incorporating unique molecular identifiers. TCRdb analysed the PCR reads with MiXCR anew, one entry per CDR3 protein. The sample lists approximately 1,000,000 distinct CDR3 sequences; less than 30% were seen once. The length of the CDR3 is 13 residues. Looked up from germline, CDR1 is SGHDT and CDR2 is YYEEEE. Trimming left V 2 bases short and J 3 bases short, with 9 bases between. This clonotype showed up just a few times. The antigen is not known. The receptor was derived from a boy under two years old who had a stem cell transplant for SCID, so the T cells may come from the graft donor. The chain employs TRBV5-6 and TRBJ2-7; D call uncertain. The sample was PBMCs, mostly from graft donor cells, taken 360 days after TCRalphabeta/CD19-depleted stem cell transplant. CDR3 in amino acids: CASSFMRNYEQYF. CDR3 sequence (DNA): TGTGCCAGCAGCTTTATGCGGAACTACGAGCAGTACTTC. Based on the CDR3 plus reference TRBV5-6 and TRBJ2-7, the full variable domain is DAGVTQSPTHLIKTRGQQVTLRCSPKSGHDTVSWYQQALGQGPQFIFQYYEEEERQRGNFPDRFSGHQFPNYSSELNVNALLLGDSALYLCASSFMRNYEQYFGPGTRLTVT.